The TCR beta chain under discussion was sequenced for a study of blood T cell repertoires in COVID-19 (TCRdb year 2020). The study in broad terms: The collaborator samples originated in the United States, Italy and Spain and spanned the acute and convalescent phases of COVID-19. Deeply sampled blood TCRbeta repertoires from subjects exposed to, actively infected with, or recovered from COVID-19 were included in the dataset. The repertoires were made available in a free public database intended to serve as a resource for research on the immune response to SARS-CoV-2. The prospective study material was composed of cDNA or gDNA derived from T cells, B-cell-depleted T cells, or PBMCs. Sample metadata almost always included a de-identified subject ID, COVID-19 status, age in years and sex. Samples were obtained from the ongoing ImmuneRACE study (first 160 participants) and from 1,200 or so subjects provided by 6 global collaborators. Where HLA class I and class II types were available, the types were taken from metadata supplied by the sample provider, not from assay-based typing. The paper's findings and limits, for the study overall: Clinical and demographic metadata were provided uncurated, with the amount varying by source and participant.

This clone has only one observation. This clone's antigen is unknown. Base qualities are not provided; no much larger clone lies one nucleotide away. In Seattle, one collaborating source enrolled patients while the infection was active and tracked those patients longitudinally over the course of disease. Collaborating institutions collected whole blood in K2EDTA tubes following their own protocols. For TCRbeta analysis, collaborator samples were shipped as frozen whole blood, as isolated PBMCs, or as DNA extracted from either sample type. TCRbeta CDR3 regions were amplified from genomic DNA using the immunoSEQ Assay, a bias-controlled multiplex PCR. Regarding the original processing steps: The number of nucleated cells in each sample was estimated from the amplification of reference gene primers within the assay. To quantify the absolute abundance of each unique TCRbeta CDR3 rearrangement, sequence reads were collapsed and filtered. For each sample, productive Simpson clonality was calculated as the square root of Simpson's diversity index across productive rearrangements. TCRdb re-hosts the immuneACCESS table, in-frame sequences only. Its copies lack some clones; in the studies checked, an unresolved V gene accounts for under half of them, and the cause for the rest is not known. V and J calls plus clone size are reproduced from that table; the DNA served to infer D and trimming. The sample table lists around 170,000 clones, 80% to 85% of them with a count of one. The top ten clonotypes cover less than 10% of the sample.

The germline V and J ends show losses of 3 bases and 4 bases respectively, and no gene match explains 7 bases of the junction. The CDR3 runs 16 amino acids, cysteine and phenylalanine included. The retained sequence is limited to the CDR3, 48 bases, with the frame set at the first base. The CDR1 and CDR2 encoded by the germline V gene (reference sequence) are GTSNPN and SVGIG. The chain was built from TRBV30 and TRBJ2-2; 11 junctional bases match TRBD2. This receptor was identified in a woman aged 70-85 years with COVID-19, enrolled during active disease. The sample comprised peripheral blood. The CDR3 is CAWSIAGGWGTGELFF. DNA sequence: TGTGCCTGGAGCATAGCGGGAGGGTGGGGCACCGGGGAGCTGTTTTTT.